This is a list of T cell receptor beta chains from one sample in a study of blood T cell repertoires in COVID-19. TCRdb's copy holds only in-frame clones and misses some; the assay was immunoSEQ multiplex PCR. In the table there are about 56,000 clones, more than 80% of which are singletons. Sequences were obtained from peripheral blood. All receptors derive from a human donor in a cohort sampled during active COVID-19. CDR3s include the opening cysteine and the closing phenylalanine or tryptophan. Fields, in order: J gene, D gene, clone size, V gene, CDR3 DNA, CDR3 protein. D genes are given only for firm matches. Only some rows state a clone size, as once, few, many or a class for expanded clones.

TRBJ2-2 | NA | few | TRBV21-1 | TGTGCCAGCAGCAAACCCGAAACGGACAGCTGCGGGGAGCTGTTTTTT | CASSKPETDSCGELFF
TRBJ1-1 | NA | NA | TRBV7-9 | TGTGCCAGCACCCCTCCTCCCGGGGGAGGACTTACTGAAGCTTTCTTT | CASTPPPGGGLTEAFF
TRBJ2-1 | TRBD2 | NA | TRBV6-1 | TGTGCCAGCAGTGAGCCGGGACTAGCCCAGTTCTTC | CASSEPGLAQFF
TRBJ1-6 | NA | NA | TRBV9 | TGTGCCAGCAGCGCGGGCCGAGGGGGAAGCTATAATTCACCCCTCCACTTT | CASSAGRGGSYNSPLHF
TRBJ1-2 | NA | NA | TRBV5-5 | TGTGCCAGCAGCTTCGACAGCTCTAACTATGGCTACACCTTC | CASSFDSSNYGYTF
TRBJ1-1 | NA | NA | TRBV6-5 | TGTGCCAGCAGCCCAAGGGGGTACACTGAAGCTTTCTTT | CASSPRGYTEAFF
TRBJ1-6 | TRBD1 | once | TRBV14 | TGTGCCAGCAGCCCTAGACAGGGGTATTCACCCCTCCACTTT | CASSPRQGYSPLHF
TRBJ1-2 | NA | NA | TRBV6-1 | TGTGCCAGCAGTGAATTTCGAGCTTCCAACTATGGCTACACCTTC | CASSEFRASNYGYTF
TRBJ2-3 | TRBD2 | NA | TRBV9 | TGTGCCAGCAGCGTACTCGGACTAGCAGGAGATACGCAGTATTTT | CASSVLGLAGDTQYF
TRBJ2-2 | NA | NA | TRBV6-5 | TGTGCCGCCCAAGGCAGGGGCGAATCCGGGGAGCTGTTTTTT | CAAQGRGESGELFF
TRBJ1-5 | NA | NA | TRBV18 | TGTGCCAGCTCACTGGGCAGGTTTAATCAGCCCCAGCATTTT | CASSLGRFNQPQHF
TRBJ1-6 | TRBD1 | NA | TRBV6-2/TRBV6-3 | TGTGCCAGCAGTACCGGCGGGACAGGGATTTCACCCCTCCACTTT | CASSTGGTGISPLHF
TRBJ2-2 | NA | NA | TRBV12-3/TRBV12-4 | TGTGCCAGCAGTGCCAGGGGGGCCGGGGAGCTGTTTTTT | CASSARGAGELFF
TRBJ1-5 | NA | NA | TRBV3-1/TRBV3-2 | TGTGCCAGCAGCCGCGGGACCGCGGGGAGCAATCAGCCCCAGCATTTT | CASSRGTAGSNQPQHF
TRBJ1-6 | TRBD1 | NA | TRBV5-5 | TGTGCCAGCAGCGTGGGACAGAGCTCCTATAATTCACCCCTCCACTTT | CASSVGQSSYNSPLHF
TRBJ1-1 | TRBD1 | once | TRBV10-3 | TGTGCCATCAGTCCTCGGACAGGGGTGAACACTGAAGCTTTCTTT | CAISPRTGVNTEAFF
TRBJ2-3 | TRBD1 | NA | TRBV18 | TGTGCCAGCTCATCACAACGGACAGGGGTAGATACGCAGTATTTT | CASSSQRTGVDTQYF
TRBJ2-5 | NA | NA | TRBV5-4 | TGTGCCAGCAGCTTCCCCTCCCCAGGGATAGAAGAGACCCAGTACTTC | CASSFPSPGIEETQYF
TRBJ2-7 | TRBD1 | once | TRBV25-1 | TGTGCCAGCAGTTCCGCCGGGACAGGGGCCTACGAGCAGTACTTC | CASSSAGTGAYEQYF
TRBJ2-7 | TRBD1 | NA | TRBV9 | TGTGCCAGCAGCGTAGCCCCGGGACAGACCTACGAGCAGTACTTC | CASSVAPGQTYEQYF
TRBJ2-5 | NA | NA | TRBV12-3/TRBV12-4 | TGTGCCAGCAGTTACAGGGTGGAGACCCAGTACTTC | CASSYRVETQYF
TRBJ2-5 | TRBD2 | NA | TRBV3-1/TRBV3-2 | TGTGCCAGCAGCCAAGATTTGCCTAGCGGGGGAACGAGAGAGACCCAGTACTTC | CASSQDLPSGGTRETQYF
TRBJ1-2 | TRBD1 | NA | TRBV7-2 | TGTGCCAGCAGCTTAGATTCCACAGGGGGCGTCTATGGCTACACCTTC | CASSLDSTGGVYGYTF
TRBJ1-2 | NA | NA | TRBV9 | TGTGCCAGCAGCGGGGGGCCTCGCTACACCTTC | CASSGGPRYTF
TRBJ2-5 | TRBD2 | few | TRBV11-2 | TGTGCCAGCAGCCACTGGGGTAGCGGGTCCCAAGAGACCCAGTACTTC | CASSHWGSGSQETQYF
TRBJ2-5 | NA | NA | TRBV7-8 | TGTGCCAGCAGCCCTAGCGTCGGGGAGACCCAGTACTTC | CASSPSVGETQYF
TRBJ2-1 | TRBD1 | NA | TRBV7-2 | TGTGCCAGCAGGCCTCCGGGACAGGGGACGAATGAGCAGTTCTTC | CASRPPGQGTNEQFF
TRBJ2-3 | TRBD2 | NA | TRBV6-5 | TGTGCCAGCAGTCCCACCGGGACTACACGGGATACGCAGTATTTT | CASSPTGTTRDTQYF